The 24 T cell receptor gamma chains listed next were all sequenced from one sample in a study of gamma-delta chains in newborns, infants, children. TCRdb reapplied CATT to the reads. The sample consists of more than 550 gamma-chain clones, under 6% of them appearing once. Sequenced material: blood. Every receptor here comes from a child who was a newborn, infant or young child, either healthy, febrile or measles-vaccinated (not recorded which).

The sample holds a few counts of this clone. It is likely a read error: a sequence one base away is far more abundant. The chain links TRGV4 to TRGJ1 or TRGJ2. Germline CDR1 is EGSTGY and CDR2 is YDSYTSSV. The CDR3 is made up of 12 amino acids. Trimming took 5 bases from V and 6 from J; bases not matched to a gene: 7. The CDR3: CATWVGPYKKLF. The CDR3 nucleotides are TGTGCCACCTGGGTTGGCCCTTATAAGAAACTCTTT.

As for this clone: A far larger clone differs by one base, so this is likely a read error. The chain joins TRGV9 to TRGJ1 or TRGJ2. The CDR3 contains 12 residues. CDR1 is GITISATS and CDR2 is ISYDGTV in the germline V gene (reference sequence). The DNA of the CDR3 is TGTGCCTTGTGGGAGGTGGGATATAGGAAACTCTTT. It yields the protein CALWEVGYRKLF.

This clone is classed as medium-sized. This sequence joins TRGV5 and TRGJ1 or TRGJ2. CDR3 size: 15 residues. Per germline, CDR1 VINAFY and CDR2 YDVSNSKD. Trimming at V came to 0 bases and at J to 3 bases, leaving 8 bases not matched to a gene. The CDR3 loop is CATWDRPFFYYKKLF. Here the CDR3 DNA reads TGTGCCACCTGGGACAGGCCGTTCTTTTATTATAAGAAACTCTTT.

Notes on this clone: A far more abundant clone sits one base away, making this likely a read error. Other DNA sequences in the same sample also yield this CDR3. V gene TRGV9 combines with J gene TRGJP. The CDR3 has 16 amino acids. Per germline, CDR1 GITISATS and CDR2 ISYDGTV (reference sequence). CDR3 in DNA: TGTGCCTTATGGGAGGTGCAAGAGTTGGGCAAAAAAATCAAGGTATTT. Its translation is CALWEVQELGKKIKVF.

This clone is large. The genes are TRGV4 and TRGJ1 or TRGJ2. J was trimmed by 12 bases and V by 4 bases; bases with no gene match: 12. This CDR3 comprises 12 residues. CDR1 EGSTGY and CDR2 YDSYTSSV come from the germline V gene. CDR3 nucleotide sequence: TGTGCCACCTGGGACCGCTCCCTGGGGAAACTCTTT. Amino acid sequence: CATWDRSLGKLF.

With regard to this clone: A far bigger clonotype differs at one base, so this is likely a read error. Additional DNA sequences in this sample encode the identical CDR3. The chain carries TRGV9 and TRGJP2. The CDR3 covers 12 residues. From germline, CDR1 is GITISATS and CDR2 ISYDGTV (reference sequence). CDR3 in DNA: TGTGCTTTGTGGGAGGTTGGATGGATCAAGACGTTT. The encoded protein is CALWEVGWIKTF.

In its sample, this clone ranks as large. The rearrangement uses TRGV9 and TRGJ1 or TRGJ2. The length of the CDR3 is 14 residues. J was trimmed by 10 bases and V by 0 bases; bases with no gene match: 12. Germline V lookup: CDR1 GITISATS, CDR2 ISYDGTV (reference sequence). Here the CDR3 DNA reads TGTGCCTTGTGGGAGGTGAATCGGGAGGGAAAGAAACTCTTT. Translating gives CALWEVNREGKKLF.

This clone is termed large. At the DNA level, this CDR3 is encoded by other sequences in the same sample as well. The chain has TRGV9 and TRGJP. The CDR3 is 16 residues long. Trimming removed 0 bases from V and 7 bases from J; junction bases left unmatched: 3. CDR1 and CDR2 from the germline V gene are GITISATS and ISYDGTV (reference sequence). The CDR3 sequence is CALWEVLELGKKIKVF. The CDR3 bases are TGTGCCTTGTGGGAGGTGCTGGAGTTGGGCAAAAAAATCAAGGTATTT.

Sample share makes this clone large (0.1 to 1%). The chain links TRGV4 to TRGJ1 or TRGJ2. V shed 0 bases and J 2 bases; nucleotides not matched to a gene: 4. Germline V gene lookup returns CDR1 EGSTGY and CDR2 YDSYTSSV. The CDR3 sequence is 14 residues long. CDR3 sequence (DNA): TGTGCCACCTGGGATGGGAAGGATTATTATAAGAAACTCTTT. Translating it yields CATWDGKDYYKKLF.

With regard to this clone: One base away lies a much larger clone, so this may be a sequencing read error. This sample also contains other DNA sequences that code for the same CDR3. CDR3 bases: TGCGCCTTGTGGGAGGGTGGGGGTCAAGAGTTGGGCAAAAAAATCAAGGTATTT. This encodes CALWEGGGQELGKKIKVF. The chain couples TRGV9 to TRGJP. Germline values: CDR1 GITISATS, CDR2 ISYDGTV (reference sequence). The CDR3 runs to 18 residues.

Concerning this clone itself: A read error is possible here, since a much larger clone lies one base away. Other nucleotide sequences from this sample produce the same CDR3. The V call is TRGV9, the J call TRGJP. The V gene's germline CDR1 is GITISATS and CDR2 ISYDGTV (reference sequence). The CDR3 has 16 amino acids. CDR3 nucleotide sequence: TGTGCTTTGTGGGAGGTGAGGGAGTTGGGCAAAAAAATCAAGGTATTT. Protein sequence: CALWEVRELGKKIKVF.

This clone was seen a few times. This likely reflects a read error, since a far larger clone is one base away. The J gene is TRGJ1 or TRGJ2, the V gene TRGV9. The germline gives CDR1 GITISATS, CDR2 ISYDGTV (reference sequence). The CDR3 spans 12 residues. The CDR3 DNA is TGTGCCTCGTGGGAGGATTATTATAAGAAACTCTTT. The encoded protein is CASWEDYYKKLF.

As concerns this clone: A much larger clone is a single base away; this may be a read error. This sample also contains other DNA sequences that code for the same CDR3. V is TRGV9 and J is TRGJP. Per the germline V gene, CDR1 is GITISATS and CDR2 is ISYDGTV (reference sequence). This CDR3 contains 16 residues. The CDR3 DNA reads as TGTGCCTTGTGGGACCCGCAAGAGTTGGGCAAAAAGATCAAGGTATTT. Protein product: CALWDPQELGKKIKVF.

This clone was recorded a few times. Given a much more abundant clone one base away, this may be a read error. This chain connects TRGV4 to TRGJ1 or TRGJ2. This CDR3 spans 13 amino acids. Germline assignment: CDR1 EGSTGY and CDR2 YDSYTSSV. The CDR3 reads CATWDGDHYKKLF. For the CDR3, the DNA is TGTGCCACATGGGATGGAGATCATTATAAGAAACTCTTT.

This clone has a handful of counts. A far larger clone is a single base away, which makes a read error likely. This chain uses TRGV9 with TRGJ1 or TRGJ2. The CDR3 sequence is 12 residues long. Germline V lookup: CDR1 GITISATS, CDR2 ISYDGTV (reference sequence). The CDR3 DNA reads as TGCGCCTTGTGGGAGAATTATTATAAGAAACTCTTT. Translation gives CALWENYYKKLF.

This clone was found a few times. One base away lies a much larger clone, so this may be a sequencing read error. This chain joins TRGV4 and TRGJ1 or TRGJ2. The CDR3 is 11 residues long. Germline V gene data show CDR1 as EGSTGY and CDR2 as YDSYTSSV. CDR3 bases: TGTGCCACCTGGGATCGGACAAAGAAAGTCTTT. The encoded protein is CATWDRTKKVF.

By its share, this clone is large. The chain couples TRGV3 to TRGJP2. In germline, CDR1 is VTNTFY, CDR2 YDVSTARD (reference sequence). The ends lost 0 bases at V and 2 bases at J; junction bases unmatched: 3. This CDR3 has 15 residues. The CDR3 sequence: CATWDRPSSDWIKTF. CDR3 sequence (DNA): TGTGCCACCTGGGACAGGCCGAGTAGTGATTGGATCAAGACGTTT.

This clone counts as large. The chain has TRGV8 and TRGJ1 or TRGJ2. Germline V gene lookup returns CDR1 VENAVY and CDR2 YDSYNSRV. V lost 5 bases, J lost 0 bases, and 7 bases stayed unmatched. The CDR3 totals 14 residues. CDR3 amino acids: CATWVTSNYYKKLF. CDR3 bases: TGTGCCACCTGGGTTACTTCGAATTATTATAAGAAACTCTTT.

This clone was found once. A far larger clone is only one base removed, so a read error is likely. The chain recombines TRGV9 with TRGJP. The CDR3 is 17 amino acids. Germline V lookup: CDR1 GITISATS, CDR2 ISYDGTV (reference sequence). CDR3 loop: CALWEVPQEWGKKIKVF. The CDR3 region has the DNA TGTGCCTTGTGGGAGGTGCCGCAAGAGTGGGGCAAAAAAATCAAGGTATTT.

Turning to this clone: This may be a read error, as it is one base from a much larger clone. The chain uses TRGV4 and TRGJ1 or TRGJ2. The ends lost 1 base at V and 7 bases at J; junction bases unmatched: 7. The germline V gene encodes CDR1 EGSTGY and CDR2 YDSYTSSV. The CDR3 length is 13 residues. The CDR3 nucleotides are TGTGCCACCTGGGATGGCCCAGGGTATAAGAAACTCTTT. Translated, it gives CATWDGPGYKKLF.

Concerning this clone: One base separates it from a far larger clone, so it is likely a read error. Other nucleotide sequences from this sample produce the same CDR3. The V gene is TRGV4, the J gene TRGJ1 or TRGJ2. V was pared by 5 bases and J by 0 bases, with 4 bases of the junction left unmatched. The CDR3 is 13 residues long. CDR1 EGSTGY and CDR2 YDSYTSSV come from the germline V gene. The CDR3 DNA follows: TGTGCCACCTGGGGTCCGAATTATTATAAGAAACTCTTT. This codes for CATWGPNYYKKLF.

This clone is labeled as large. Additional DNA sequences in this sample encode the identical CDR3. The V gene is TRGV8, the J gene TRGJP1. V was clipped by 2 bases and J by 0 bases; unmatched bases: 9. The CDR3 is 17 amino acids. CDR1 is VENAVY, CDR2 YDSYNSRV, per germline. CDR3 in DNA: TGTGCCACCTGGGATATAGGCCCTTATACCACTGGTTGGTTCAAGATATTT. Its protein is CATWDIGPYTTGWFKIF.

By sample fraction, this clone is large. This sample also contains other DNA sequences that code for the same CDR3. The V gene is TRGV9, the J gene TRGJP. The CDR3 totals 16 residues. V was pared by 0 bases and J by 9 bases, with 5 bases of the junction left unmatched. In germline, CDR1 is GITISATS, CDR2 ISYDGTV (reference sequence). The chain's CDR3 is CALWEVRGLGKKIKVF. CDR3 coding DNA: TGTGCCTTGTGGGAGGTGAGGGGGTTGGGCAAAAAAATCAAGGTATTT.

Comments on this clone: A much larger clone lies one base from this, so it may be a read error. The chain uses TRGV2 and TRGJ1 or TRGJ2. This CDR3 is built from 13 residues. Germline lookup yields CDR1 EGSNGY and CDR2 YDSYNSKV. This chain's CDR3 is CATWDAFYYEKLF. As DNA, the CDR3 is TGTGCCACCTGGGACGCCTTTTATTATGAGAAACTCTTT.